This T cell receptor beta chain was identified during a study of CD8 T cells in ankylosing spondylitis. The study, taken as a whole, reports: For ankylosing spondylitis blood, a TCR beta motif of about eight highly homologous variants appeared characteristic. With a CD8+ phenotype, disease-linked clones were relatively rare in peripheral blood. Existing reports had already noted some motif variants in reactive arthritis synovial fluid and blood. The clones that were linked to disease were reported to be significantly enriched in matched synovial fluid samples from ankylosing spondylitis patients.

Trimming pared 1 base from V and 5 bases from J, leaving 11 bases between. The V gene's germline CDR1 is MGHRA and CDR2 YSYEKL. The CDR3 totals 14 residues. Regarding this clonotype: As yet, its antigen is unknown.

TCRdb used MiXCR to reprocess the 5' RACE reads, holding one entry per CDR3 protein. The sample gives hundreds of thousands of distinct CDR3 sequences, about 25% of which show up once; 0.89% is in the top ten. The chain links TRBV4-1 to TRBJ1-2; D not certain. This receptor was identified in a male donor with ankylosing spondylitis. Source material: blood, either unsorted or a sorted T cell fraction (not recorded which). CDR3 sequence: CASSQGWPAYGYTF. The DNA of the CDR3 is TGCGCCAGCAGCCAAGGCTGGCCCGCTTATGGCTACACCTTC.